Listed below are T cell receptor beta chains from one sample, sequenced in a study of long-term antiretroviral therapy in people with HIV. The data were produced by immunoSEQ multiplex PCR, yet TCRdb's version contains in-frame clones alone and is incomplete. The table lists tens of thousands of clones, approximately 80% of them singletons. The source material was unsorted PBMCs, sampled 2.7 to 2.8 years after starting antiretroviral therapy. The receptors were gathered from a man aged 25-40 years with HIV. Both conserved end residues are part of each CDR3. The D gene is left open where the match is weak. Some rows have no size entry. The others give once, few or many, or a class for an expanded clone.

>-|TRBD1|TRBJ2-2|TRBV7-2
CASSRPRDRVPRELFF
TGTGCCAGCAGCCGCCCCCGGGACAGGGTACCGAGGGAGCTGTTTTTT
>-|TRBD1|TRBJ1-2|TRBV20-1
CSPGQVYGYTF
TGCAGCCCGGGACAGGTCTATGGCTACACCTTC
>-|-|TRBJ1-1|TRBV19
CASSKKNGDTEAFF
TGTGCCAGTAGTAAAAAAAATGGGGACACTGAAGCTTTCTTT
>-|TRBD1|TRBJ2-5|TRBV11-1
CASSSNRGPQETQYF
TGTGCCAGCAGCTCAAACAGGGGACCTCAAGAGACCCAGTACTTC
>-|TRBD1|TRBJ2-3|TRBV6-5
CASKAGTGSTDTQYF
TGTGCCAGCAAAGCCGGGACAGGGAGCACAGATACGCAGTATTTT
>-|-|TRBJ1-6|TRBV28
CASTSPVGNSPLHF
TGTGCCAGCACCTCCCCGGTCGGTAATTCACCCCTCCACTTT
>-|-|TRBJ1-4|TRBV7-6
CASSLGDFNEKLFF
TGTGCCAGCAGCTTAGGGGACTTTAATGAAAAACTGTTTTTT
>-|-|TRBJ2-3|TRBV5-1
CASSLRVGGGPMDTQYF
TGCGCCAGCAGCTTGCGGGTTGGGGGGGGGCCGATGGATACGCAGTATTTT
>-|-|TRBJ1-6|TRBV30
CAWSVARNSPLHF
TGTGCCTGGAGTGTAGCCAGAAACTCACCCCTCCACTTT
>medium-sized|-|TRBJ2-2|TRBV5-6
CASSRRDRNTGELFF
TGTGCCAGCAGCAGGCGGGACAGGAACACCGGGGAGCTGTTTTTT
>-|-|TRBJ1-3|TRBV5-1
CASSFRGEPGNTIYF
TGCGCCAGCAGCTTCAGGGGCGAGCCTGGAAACACCATATATTTT
>-|TRBD1|TRBJ1-5|TRBV4-2
CASSTGQVHQPQHF
TGTGCCAGCAGCACCGGACAGGTTCATCAGCCCCAGCATTTT
>-|TRBD2|TRBJ2-5|TRBV7-2
CASSLPGGQETQYF
TGTGCCAGCAGCCTTCCGGGGGGGCAAGAGACCCAGTACTTC
>-|-|TRBJ1-6|TRBV30
CAWRESVGSPLHF
TGTGCCTGGAGGGAGTCAGTCGGATCACCCCTCCACTTT
>-|-|TRBJ2-7|TRBV7-7
CASSSRYGSEQYF
TGTGCCAGCAGCTCTAGGTACGGCTCCGAGCAGTACTTC
>-|TRBD1|TRBJ2-7|TRBV27
CASGTGGSYEQYF
TGTGCCAGCGGGACAGGGGGCTCCTACGAGCAGTACTTC
>few|-|TRBJ1-5|TRBV19
CASSNERYGAQHF
TGTGCCAGTAGTAATGAAAGATACGGGGCCCAGCATTTT
>-|TRBD2|TRBJ2-7|TRBV6-1
CASSEWAGETYEQYF
TGTGCCAGCAGTGAGTGGGCGGGGGAGACCTACGAGCAGTACTTC
>-|TRBD2|TRBJ2-7|TRBV19
CASSMKLGLAGDYEQYF
TGTGCCAGTAGTATGAAATTGGGACTAGCGGGGGATTACGAGCAGTACTTC
>-|-|TRBJ2-6|TRBV5-1
CASSLGGAGANVLTF
TGCGCCAGCAGCTTGGGGGGGGCTGGGGCCAACGTCCTGACTTTC
>-|-|TRBJ1-4|TRBV5-1
CASSLGARGPSNRPDEKLFF
TGCGCCAGCAGCTTGGGGGCTAGGGGACCTTCTAACAGGCCGGATGAAAAACTGTTTTTT
>-|-|TRBJ1-3|TRBV29-1
CSVAGQSAGPGNTIYF
TGCAGCGTCGCCGGACAGTCAGCCGGGCCTGGAAACACCATATATTTT
>once|-|TRBJ1-2|TRBV7-2
CASSLLGGYGYTF
TGTGCCAGCAGCTTACTGGGGGGCTATGGCTACACCTTC
>-|-|TRBJ2-3|TRBV19
CASSIGAEGDTQYF
TGTGCCAGTAGTATTGGCGCAGAGGGGGATACGCAGTATTTT
>-|-|TRBJ2-7|TRBV2
CASSVMGLTEQYF
TGTGCCAGCAGTGTTATGGGTCTAACCGAGCAGTACTTC
>-|-|TRBJ1-1|TRBV29-1
CSANVNTEAFF
TGCAGCGCAAACGTGAACACTGAAGCTTTCTTT
>-|-|TRBJ1-4|TRBV6-5
CASSFSRGEKLFF
TGTGCCAGCAGTTTCAGCCGGGGGGAAAAACTGTTTTTT